This TCR beta chain was recorded in a study of blood T cell repertoires in COVID-19. The wider study: Samples taken during acute and convalescent COVID-19 were collected in the United States, Italy and Spain. T cells, B-cell-depleted T cells, or PBMCs provided the cDNA or gDNA that served as material.

The authors' processing: Counts of nucleated cells, estimated from reference gene primer amplification, were obtained. Using immunoSEQ multiplex PCR, the repertoire was profiled, and TCRdb retains in-frame clones only, with some absent. That table gives V, J and clone size, and the DNA gave D and trimming. The sample gives about 160,000 clones, more than 75% of which show up once; over 5% is in the top ten. This CDR3 comprises 13 residues. The germline V gene has CDR1 SNHLY and CDR2 FYNNEI. The V end lost 2 bases, the J end lost 2 bases, and 6 bases lay between the germline ends. Seattle enrolled patients during active infection and tracked them longitudinally.

This TCR derives from a woman in her forties or fifties with COVID-19, enrolled during active disease. Sequencing input: peripheral blood. The chain couples TRBV2 to TRBJ1-2, with D unclear. For the CDR3, the DNA is TGTGCCAGCAGTGAATCGGTAAACTATGGCTACACCTTC. Protein product: CASSESVNYGYTF.